The clone carrying this T cell receptor beta chain was seen a few times. Additional DNA sequences in this sample encode the identical CDR3. The sample comes from a study of blood T cell repertoires in COVID-19. Trimming stripped 3 bases from V and 0 bases from J, with 6 bases between. The CDR3 consists of 14 residues. Germline CDR1 and CDR2: SGHTA and FQGNSA. Methods used by the authors: Amplification of reference gene primers provided the estimated nucleated cell counts. Clones were read by immunoSEQ multiplex PCR, and TCRdb kept only the in-frame ones, dropping some. V and J calls plus clone size are reproduced from that table; the DNA served to infer D and trimming. The sample consists of roughly 200,000 clones, around four fifths of them appearing once. Participants were aged about 18 to 95 years, lived in over 20 US areas, and enrolled virtually. Participants' reported clinical history set cohort assignment. Within the 2 weeks before study entry, each person in the exposed group met a COVID-19 case.

V and J are TRBV7-2 and TRBJ2-1, with D unclear. The sequenced material came from PBMCs or T cells enriched from blood (not recorded which). This sequence was found in a woman aged 45 to 65 who had been exposed to COVID-19. CDR3 in amino acids: CASSFGSSYNEQFF. The CDR3 region has the DNA TGTGCCAGCAGCTTCGGTAGCTCCTACAATGAGCAGTTCTTC.